This T cell receptor beta chain was profiled in a study of CD8+CD57+ T cells in acquired aplastic anemia. In the study overall: Sorted CD4+ and CD8+ cells gave a mean 3.2 ug DNA, range about 0.19 to 27.4 ug.

Genomic DNA constituted the template upon which TCR beta VDJ and CDR3 profiling was performed. A single record per CDR3 protein comes from TCRdb applying MiXCR to the reads. The repertoire has more than 150,000 distinct CDR3 sequences, under 55% of them found once; the top ten carry around 2.9%. Study results and limitations: Patients were compared with controls for CD8+ Simpson's diversity, and no significant difference emerged.

For this clonotype: Its target is not known.

The CDR3 covers 14 residues. CDR1 and CDR2 (germline): SGHTA, FQGTGA. V was pared by 1 base and J by 4 bases, with 10 bases between. This TCR was recovered from a human donor in good health. Sequencing input: sorted CD4+, CD8+, or CD8+CD57+ T cells (not recorded which) from PBMCs. This chain links TRBV7-3 with TRBJ1-1; D gene unclear. The CDR3 reads CASSLNVGSTEAFF. CDR3 DNA: TGTGCCAGCAGCTTAAACGTTGGAAGCACTGAAGCTTTCTTT.